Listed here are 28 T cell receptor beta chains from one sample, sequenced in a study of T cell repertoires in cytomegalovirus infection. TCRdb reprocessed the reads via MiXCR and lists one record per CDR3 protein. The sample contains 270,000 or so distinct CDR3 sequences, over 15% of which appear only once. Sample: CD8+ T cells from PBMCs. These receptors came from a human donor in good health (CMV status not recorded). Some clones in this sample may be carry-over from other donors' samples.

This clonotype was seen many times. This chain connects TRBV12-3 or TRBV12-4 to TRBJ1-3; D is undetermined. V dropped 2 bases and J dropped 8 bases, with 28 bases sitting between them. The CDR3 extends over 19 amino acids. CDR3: CASSLSVYLRDPKEDTIYF. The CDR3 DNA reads TGTGCCAGCAGTTTAAGCGTTTATTTACGGGATCCCAAAGAGGACACCATATATTTT.

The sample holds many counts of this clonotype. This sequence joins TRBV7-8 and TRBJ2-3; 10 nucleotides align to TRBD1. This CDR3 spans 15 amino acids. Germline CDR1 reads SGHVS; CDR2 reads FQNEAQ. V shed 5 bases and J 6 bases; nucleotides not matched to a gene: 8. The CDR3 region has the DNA TGTGCCAGCAGCCTACCGGGACAGGGGACCGATACGCAGTATTTT. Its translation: CASSLPGQGTDTQYF. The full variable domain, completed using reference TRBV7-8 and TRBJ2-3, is GAGVSQSPRYKVAKRGQDVALRCDPISGHVSLFWYQQALGQGPEFLTYFQNEAQLDKSGLPSDRFFAERPEGSVSTLKIQRTQQEDSAVYLCASSLPGQGTDTQYFGPGTRLTVL.

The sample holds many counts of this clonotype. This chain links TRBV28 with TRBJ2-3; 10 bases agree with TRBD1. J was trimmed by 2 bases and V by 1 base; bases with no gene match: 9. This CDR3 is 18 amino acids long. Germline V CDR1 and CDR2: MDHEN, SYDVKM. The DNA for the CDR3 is TGTGCCAGCAGTTTATTTGCCGGGGGGACAGGGGCCACAGATACGCAGTATTTT. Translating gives CASSLFAGGTGATDTQYF.

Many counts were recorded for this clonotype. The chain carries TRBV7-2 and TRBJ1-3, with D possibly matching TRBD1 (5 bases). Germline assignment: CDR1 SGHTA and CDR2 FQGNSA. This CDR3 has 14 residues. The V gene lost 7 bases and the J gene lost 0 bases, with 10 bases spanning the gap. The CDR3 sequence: CASTTGYSGNTIYF. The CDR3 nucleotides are TGTGCCAGCACCACAGGATACTCTGGAAACACCATATATTTT.

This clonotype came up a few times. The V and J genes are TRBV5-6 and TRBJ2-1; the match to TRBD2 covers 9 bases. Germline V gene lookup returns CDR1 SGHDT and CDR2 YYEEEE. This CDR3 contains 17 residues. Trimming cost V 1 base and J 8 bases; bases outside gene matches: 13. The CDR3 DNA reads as TGTGCCAGCAGCTTGAGCAGCGGGGGGCCCAAACATGATGAGCAGTTCTTC. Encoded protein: CASSLSSGGPKHDEQFF. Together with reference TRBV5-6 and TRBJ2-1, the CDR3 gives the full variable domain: DAGVTQSPTHLIKTRGQQVTLRCSPKSGHDTVSWYQQALGQGPQFIFQYYEEEERQRGNFPDRFSGHQFPNYSSELNVNALLLGDSALYLCASSLSSGGPKHDEQFFGPGTRLTVL.

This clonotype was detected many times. CDR3 coding DNA: TGTGCCAGCAGCGTCGCAGGGTATCAGCCCCAGCATTTT. It specifies CASSVAGYQPQHF. V and J are TRBV11-2 and TRBJ1-5, with TRBD1 as a possible D gene (5 bases). This CDR3 has 13 amino acids. CDR1 is SGHAT and CDR2 is FQNNGV in the germline V gene. V lost 5 bases to trimming and J lost 5 bases, with 10 bases between them.

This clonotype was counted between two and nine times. The CDR3 protein is CASSFPGQGPEQYF. CDR3 sequence (DNA): TGTGCCAGCAGTTTCCCGGGACAGGGGCCCGAGCAGTACTTC. This rearrangement joins TRBV12-3 or TRBV12-4 to TRBJ2-7, with TRBD1 matching over 10 bases. CDR3 size: 14 residues. V was clipped by 3 bases and J by 6 bases; unmatched bases: 5.

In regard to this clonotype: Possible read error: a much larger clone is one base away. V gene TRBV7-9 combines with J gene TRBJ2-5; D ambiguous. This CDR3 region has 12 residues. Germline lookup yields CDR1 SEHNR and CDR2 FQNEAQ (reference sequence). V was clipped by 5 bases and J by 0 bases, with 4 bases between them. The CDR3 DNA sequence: TGTGCCAGCAGCCCCCACCAAGAGACCCAGTACTTC. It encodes CASSPHQETQYF.

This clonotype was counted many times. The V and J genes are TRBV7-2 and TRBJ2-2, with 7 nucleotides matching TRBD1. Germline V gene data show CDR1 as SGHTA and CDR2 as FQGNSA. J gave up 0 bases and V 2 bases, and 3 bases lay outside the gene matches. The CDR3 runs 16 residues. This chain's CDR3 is CASSLYRGANTGELFF. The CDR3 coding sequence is TGTGCCAGCAGCTTATACAGGGGCGCGAACACCGGGGAGCTGTTTTTT.

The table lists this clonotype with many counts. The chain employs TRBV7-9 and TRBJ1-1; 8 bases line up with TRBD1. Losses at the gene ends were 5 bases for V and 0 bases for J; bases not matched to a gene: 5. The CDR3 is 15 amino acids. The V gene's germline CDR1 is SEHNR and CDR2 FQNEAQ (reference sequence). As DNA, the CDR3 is TGTGCCAGCAGCCCTCGGACAGGGTTGAACACTGAAGCTTTCTTT. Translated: CASSPRTGLNTEAFF.

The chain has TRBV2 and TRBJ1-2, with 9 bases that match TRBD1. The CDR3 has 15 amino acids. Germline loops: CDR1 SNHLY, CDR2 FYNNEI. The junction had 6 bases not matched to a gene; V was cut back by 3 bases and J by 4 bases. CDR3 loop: CASSDSGQGPYGYTF. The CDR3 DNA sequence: TGTGCCAGCAGTGATTCGGGACAGGGACCCTATGGCTACACCTTC. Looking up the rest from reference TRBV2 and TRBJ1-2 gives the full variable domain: EPEVTQTPSHQVTQMGQEVILRCVPISNHLYFYWYRQILGQKVEFLVSFYNNEISEKSEIFDDQFSVERPDGSNFTLKIRSTKLEDSAMYFCASSDSGQGPYGYTFGSGTRLTVV.

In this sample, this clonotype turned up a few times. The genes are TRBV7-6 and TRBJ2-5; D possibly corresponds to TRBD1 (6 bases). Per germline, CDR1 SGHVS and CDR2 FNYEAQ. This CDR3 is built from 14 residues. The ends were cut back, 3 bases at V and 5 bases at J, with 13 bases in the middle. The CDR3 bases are TGTGCCAGCAGCTTTGCAGGGGCTGCGGAGACCCAGTACTTC. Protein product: CASSFAGAAETQYF.

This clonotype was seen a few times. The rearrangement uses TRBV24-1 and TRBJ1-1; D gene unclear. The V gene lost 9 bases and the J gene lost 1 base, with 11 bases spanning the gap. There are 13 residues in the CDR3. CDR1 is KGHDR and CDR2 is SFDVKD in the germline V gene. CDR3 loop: CATRATQNTEAFF. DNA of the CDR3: TGTGCCACCCGGGCCACTCAGAACACTGAAGCTTTCTTT.

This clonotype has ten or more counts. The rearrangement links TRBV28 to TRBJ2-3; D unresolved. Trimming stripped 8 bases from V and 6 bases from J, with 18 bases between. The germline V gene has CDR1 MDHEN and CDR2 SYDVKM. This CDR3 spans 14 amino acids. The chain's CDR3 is CASARAASPDTQYF. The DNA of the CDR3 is TGTGCCAGCGCCCGGGCCGCCAGCCCCGATACGCAGTATTTT.

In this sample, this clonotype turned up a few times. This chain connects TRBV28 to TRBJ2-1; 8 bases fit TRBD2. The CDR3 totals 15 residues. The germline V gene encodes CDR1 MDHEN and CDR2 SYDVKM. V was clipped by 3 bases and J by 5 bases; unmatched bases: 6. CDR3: CASSFLSGGHNEQFF. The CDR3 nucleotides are TGTGCCAGCAGTTTTTTGTCGGGGGGGCACAATGAGCAGTTCTTC. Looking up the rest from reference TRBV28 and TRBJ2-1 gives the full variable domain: DVKVTQSSRYLVKRTGEKVFLECVQDMDHENMFWYRQDPGLGLRLIYFSYDVKMKEKGDIPEGYSVSREKKERFSLILESASTNQTSMYLCASSFLSGGHNEQFFGPGTRLTVL.

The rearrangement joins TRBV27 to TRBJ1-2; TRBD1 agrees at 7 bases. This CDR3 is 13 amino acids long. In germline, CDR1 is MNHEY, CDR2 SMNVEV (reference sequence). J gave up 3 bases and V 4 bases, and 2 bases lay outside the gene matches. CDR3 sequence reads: CASSSGQYYGYTF. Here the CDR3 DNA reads TGTGCCAGCAGTTCGGGACAGTACTATGGCTACACCTTC.

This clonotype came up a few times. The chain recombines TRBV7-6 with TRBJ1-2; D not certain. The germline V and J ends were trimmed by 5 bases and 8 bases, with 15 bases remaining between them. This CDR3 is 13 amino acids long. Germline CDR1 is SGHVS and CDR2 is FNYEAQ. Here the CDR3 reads CASSGPSRMGYTF. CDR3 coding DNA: TGTGCCAGCAGCGGCCCCTCACGCATGGGCTACACCTTC. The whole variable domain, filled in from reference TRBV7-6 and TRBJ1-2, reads GAGVSQSPRYKVTKRGQDVALRCDPISGHVSLYWYRQALGQGPEFLTYFNYEAQQDKSGLPNDRFSAERPEGSISTLTIQRTEQRDSAMYRCASSGPSRMGYTFGSGTRLTVV.

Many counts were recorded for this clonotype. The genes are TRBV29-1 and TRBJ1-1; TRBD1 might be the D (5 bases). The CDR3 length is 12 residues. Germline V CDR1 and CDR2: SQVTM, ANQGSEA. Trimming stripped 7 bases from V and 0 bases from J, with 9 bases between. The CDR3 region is CSGRQLNTEAFF. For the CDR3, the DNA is TGCAGCGGGCGACAGTTGAACACTGAAGCTTTCTTT.

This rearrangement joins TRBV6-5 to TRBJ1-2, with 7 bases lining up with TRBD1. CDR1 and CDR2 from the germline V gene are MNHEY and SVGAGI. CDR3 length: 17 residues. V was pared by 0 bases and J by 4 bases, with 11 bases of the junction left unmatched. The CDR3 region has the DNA TGTGCCAGCAGTTACTCGTCTGGCCGGGACAGCCTCTATGGCTACACCTTC. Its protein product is CASSYSSGRDSLYGYTF.

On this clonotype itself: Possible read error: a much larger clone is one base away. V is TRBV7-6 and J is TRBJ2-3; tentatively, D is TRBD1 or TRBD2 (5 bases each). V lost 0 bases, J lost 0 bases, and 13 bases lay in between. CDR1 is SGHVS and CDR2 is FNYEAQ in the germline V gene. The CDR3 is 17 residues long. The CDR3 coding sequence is TGTGCCAGCAGCTTAGCGCCGGGACGGGTTAGCACAGATACGCAGTATTTT. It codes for CASSLAPGRVSTDTQYF.

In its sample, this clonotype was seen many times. CDR3 DNA sequence: TGTGCCAGCAGCTTATCTGGGTCTCCCAGCGAGCAGTACTTC. This translates into CASSLSGSPSEQYF. The genes are TRBV7-6 and TRBJ2-7; D unclear. V was shortened by 2 bases and J by 6 bases, with 14 bases between the two germline ends. The CDR3 covers 14 residues. Germline V CDR1 and CDR2: SGHVS, FNYEAQ.

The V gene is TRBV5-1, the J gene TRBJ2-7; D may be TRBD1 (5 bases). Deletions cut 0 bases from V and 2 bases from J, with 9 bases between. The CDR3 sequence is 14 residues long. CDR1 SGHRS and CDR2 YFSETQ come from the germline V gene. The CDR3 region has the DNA TGCGCCAGCAGCTTGGTTCAGGGTACCTACGAGCAGTACTTC. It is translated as CASSLVQGTYEQYF. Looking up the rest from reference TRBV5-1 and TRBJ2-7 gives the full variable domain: KAGVTQTPRYLIKTRGQQVTLSCSPISGHRSVSWYQQTPGQGLQFLFEYFSETQRNKGNFPGRFSGRQFSNSRSEMNVSTLELGDSALYLCASSLVQGTYEQYFGPGTRLTVT.

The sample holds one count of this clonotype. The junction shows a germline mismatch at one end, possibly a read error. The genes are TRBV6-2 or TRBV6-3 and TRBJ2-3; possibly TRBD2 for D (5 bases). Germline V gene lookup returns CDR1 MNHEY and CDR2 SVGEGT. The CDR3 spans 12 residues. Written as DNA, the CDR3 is TGTGCCAGCAGACTGCGGGCAGATACGCGGTATTTT. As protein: CASRLRADTRYF.

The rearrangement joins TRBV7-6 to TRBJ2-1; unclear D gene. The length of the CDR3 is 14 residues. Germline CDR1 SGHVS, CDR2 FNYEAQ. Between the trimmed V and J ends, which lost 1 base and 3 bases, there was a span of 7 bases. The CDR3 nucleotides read TGTGCCAGCAGCTTAGTATGGGGCTACAATGAGCAGTTCTTC. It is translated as CASSLVWGYNEQFF.

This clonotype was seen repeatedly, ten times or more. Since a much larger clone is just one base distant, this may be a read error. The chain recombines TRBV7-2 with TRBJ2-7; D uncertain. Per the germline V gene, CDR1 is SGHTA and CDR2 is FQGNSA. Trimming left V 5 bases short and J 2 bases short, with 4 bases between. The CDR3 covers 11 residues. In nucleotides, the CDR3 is TGTGCCAGCAGCGCCACCTACGAGCAGTACTTC. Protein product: CASSATYEQYF. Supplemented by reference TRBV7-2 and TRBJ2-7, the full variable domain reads GAGVSQSPSNKVTEKGKDVELRCDPISGHTALYWYRQSLGQGLEFLIYFQGNSAPDKSGLPSDRFSAERTGGSVSTLTIQRTQQEDSAVYLCASSATYEQYFGPGTRLTVT.

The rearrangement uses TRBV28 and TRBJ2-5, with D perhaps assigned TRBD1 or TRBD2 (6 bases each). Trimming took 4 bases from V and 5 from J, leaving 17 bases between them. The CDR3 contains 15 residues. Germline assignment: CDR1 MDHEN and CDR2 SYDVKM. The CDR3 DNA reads TGTGCCAGCAGTTCGGGACTTCAGAGGGGGGAGACCCAGTACTTC. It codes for CASSSGLQRGETQYF. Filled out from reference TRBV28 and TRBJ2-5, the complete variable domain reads DVKVTQSSRYLVKRTGEKVFLECVQDMDHENMFWYRQDPGLGLRLIYFSYDVKMKEKGDIPEGYSVSREKKERFSLILESASTNQTSMYLCASSSGLQRGETQYFGPGTRLLVL.

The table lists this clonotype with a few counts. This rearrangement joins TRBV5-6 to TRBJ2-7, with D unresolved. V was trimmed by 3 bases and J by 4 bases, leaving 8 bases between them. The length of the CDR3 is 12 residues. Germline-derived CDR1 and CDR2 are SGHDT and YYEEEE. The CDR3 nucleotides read TGTGCCAGCAGCTGGGCAGATTACGAGCAGTACTTC. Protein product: CASSWADYEQYF.

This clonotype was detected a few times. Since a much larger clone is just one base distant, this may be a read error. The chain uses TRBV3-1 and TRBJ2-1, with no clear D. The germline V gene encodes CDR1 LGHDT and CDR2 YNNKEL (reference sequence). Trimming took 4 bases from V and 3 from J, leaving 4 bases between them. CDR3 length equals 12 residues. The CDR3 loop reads CASSPNYNEQFF. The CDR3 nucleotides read TGTGCCAGCAGCCCCAACTACAATGAGCAGTTCTTC.